Listed here are 28 T cell receptor beta chains from one sample, sequenced in a study of blood T cells in healthy people across ages. Sample-barcoded 5' priming and a J-beta primer mix drove a second PCR of 7 to 11 cycles. TCRdb reprocessed the 5' RACE reads with MiXCR, giving one entry per CDR3 protein. The profile covers hundreds of thousands of distinct CDR3 sequences, with about 30% appearing a single time and 15% taken by the ten largest. Sample: blood. The receptors were gathered from a woman over 75 in good health.

This clonotype was detected many times. The V and J genes are TRBV20-1 and TRBJ2-5; 12 positions agree with TRBD2. V lost 2 bases and J lost 2; bases outside the gene matches: 9. The V gene's germline CDR1 is DFQATT and CDR2 SNEGSKA (reference sequence). This CDR3 contains 17 residues. The CDR3 DNA reads TGCAGTGCTAGAAGGCTAGCGGGGGGGCTTGGGCAAGAGACCCAGTACTTC. This gives the protein CSARRLAGGLGQETQYF.

The sample holds many counts of this clonotype. The rearrangement joins TRBV3-1 to TRBJ2-7; 10 bases fit TRBD1. With 5 bases clipped from V and 3 bases from J, the junction kept 19 bases outside the gene matches. Germline loops: CDR1 LGHDT, CDR2 YNNKEL (reference sequence). This CDR3 region has 19 residues. The CDR3 DNA sequence: TGTGCCAGCAGCGACAGTCGGACAGGGGGGATTGACGTAAGCTACGAGCAGTACTTC. It encodes CASSDSRTGGIDVSYEQYF.

This clonotype was counted at least ten times. The chain joins TRBV7-9 to TRBJ1-5; perhaps TRBD1 as D (5 bases). The CDR3 runs 17 residues. The germline V gene has CDR1 SEHNR and CDR2 FQNEAQ (reference sequence). Trimming pared 4 bases from V and 2 bases from J, leaving 18 bases between. The CDR3 sequence is CASSSDLGGWGNQPQHF. Here the CDR3 DNA reads TGTGCCAGCAGCTCTGACTTGGGGGGTTGGGGCAATCAGCCCCAGCATTTT. Using reference TRBV7-9 and TRBJ1-5 for the parts outside the CDR3, the full variable domain is DTGVSQNPRHKITKRGQNVTFRCDPISEHNRLYWYRQTLGQGPEFLTYFQNEAQLEKSRLLSDRFSAERPKGSFSTLEIQRTEQGDSAMYLCASSSDLGGWGNQPQHFGDGTRLSIL.

Only a few counts were recorded for this clonotype. A much more abundant neighbour one base away suggests this may be a read error. The chain links TRBV20-1 to TRBJ2-5, with a tentative D call TRBD1 (5 bases). The DNA end is more similar to TRBJ2-7, so the J call may be wrong. Germline V gene data show CDR1 as DFQATT and CDR2 as SNEGSKA (reference sequence). CDR3 length equals 12 residues. The CDR3 sequence: CSAIGQGCEQYF. The CDR3 DNA sequence: TGCAGTGCTATTGGCCAGGGCTGCGAGCAGTACTTC.

Many counts were recorded for this clonotype. This rearrangement joins TRBV7-8 to TRBJ1-5, with D possibly TRBD1 on 6 matching bases. The CDR3 runs to 14 residues. The germline CDR1 and CDR2 sequences are SGHVS and FQNEAQ. Between the trimmed V and J ends, which lost 3 bases and 6 bases, there was a span of 12 bases. This CDR3 is CASSFGQPTQPQHF. The CDR3 DNA sequence: TGTGCCAGCAGCTTTGGACAGCCGACTCAGCCCCAGCATTTT.

This clonotype came up a few times. A read error may be the cause here, since a much bigger clone is one base away. The V and J genes are TRBV9 and TRBJ2-7, with 7 bases matching TRBD2. Trimming at V came to 4 bases and at J to 7 bases, leaving 26 bases not matched to a gene. The CDR3 is 19 amino acids. Germline CDR1 reads SGDLS; CDR2 reads YYNGEE. The CDR3 here is CASSLLSPTWGGYYNEQYF. CDR3 coding DNA: TGTGCCAGCAGCTTATTGTCCCCCACTTGGGGGGGATACTACAATGAGCAGTACTTC.

The sample holds many counts of this clonotype. The rearrangement uses TRBV27 and TRBJ2-1; tentatively, D is TRBD2 (5 bases). The CDR3 runs to 14 residues. CDR1 is MNHEY and CDR2 is SMNVEV in the germline V gene (reference sequence). The ends were cut back, 7 bases at V and 5 bases at J, with 15 bases in the middle. CDR3 sequence (DNA): TGTGCCAGCACCCCCTTCAGAGGGAACAATGAGCAGTTCTTC. Protein product: CASTPFRGNNEQFF.

This chain connects TRBV20-1 to TRBJ1-5, with 8 bases matching TRBD1. CDR1 and CDR2 from the germline V gene are DFQATT and SNEGSKA (reference sequence). V lost 5 bases to trimming and J lost 3 bases; unmatched junction nucleotides: 15. CDR3 length equals 17 residues. The CDR3 nucleotides read TGCAGTGCTCCCCTCGGACAGGGTGACAGAGCCAATCAGCCCCAGCATTTT. Its protein is CSAPLGQGDRANQPQHF.

The chain is built from TRBV7-8 and TRBJ2-3; D remains ambiguous. This CDR3 is 16 amino acids long. Germline V CDR1 and CDR2: SGHVS, FQNEAQ. Trimming removed 1 base at V and 6 bases at J, with 17 bases between. The CDR3, as DNA: TGTGCCAGCAGCTTAGGCGGCCGCTCCCGTGCGGATACGCAGTATTTT. Translated, it gives CASSLGGRSRADTQYF. Drawing the rest from reference TRBV7-8 and TRBJ2-3, the complete variable domain is GAGVSQSPRYKVAKRGQDVALRCDPISGHVSLFWYQQALGQGPEFLTYFQNEAQLDKSGLPSDRFFAERPEGSVSTLKIQRTQQEDSAVYLCASSLGGRSRADTQYFGPGTRLTVL.

Many counts were recorded for this clonotype. This chain links TRBV11-2 with TRBJ2-3, with D perhaps TRBD2 (6 bases). The V gene lost 3 bases and the J gene lost 1 base, with 20 bases spanning the gap. This CDR3 comprises 18 residues. CDR1 and CDR2 from the germline V gene are SGHAT and FQNNGV. CDR3 DNA: TGTGCCAGCAGCTTGGGTTCATTATGGCCTAGCGGCACAGATACGCAGTATTTT. Amino acid sequence: CASSLGSLWPSGTDTQYF.

This clonotype was counted many times. The chain employs TRBV4-1 and TRBJ2-1; D is undetermined. The CDR3 covers 18 residues. The germline V gene has CDR1 MGHRA and CDR2 YSYEKL. V was clipped by 1 base and J by 0 bases, with 16 bases between them. The CDR3 region is CASSQGSGTVRSYNEQFF. Written as DNA, the CDR3 is TGCGCCAGCAGCCAAGGATCAGGAACTGTACGCTCCTACAATGAGCAGTTCTTC.

This clonotype was seen repeatedly, ten times or more. J is TRBJ2-3 and V is TRBV28, with a possible D match to TRBD1 (8 bases). The CDR3 runs 15 residues. The germline gives CDR1 MDHEN, CDR2 SYDVKM. Trimming removed 6 bases at V and 0 bases at J, with 13 bases between. CDR3 residues: CASSNRGGSTDTQYF. CDR3 nucleotide sequence: TGTGCCAGCAGCAACAGGGGGGGGAGCACAGATACGCAGTATTTT.

There are many counts of this clonotype. The J gene is TRBJ2-7, the V gene TRBV29-1; D not certain. This CDR3 spans 13 amino acids. The V and J ends lost 5 bases and 6 bases respectively, with 17 bases between them. Germline CDR1 is SQVTM and CDR2 is ANQGSEA. The CDR3 coding sequence is TGCAGCGTTCTCCTCGGTTATTTGTCCGAGCAGTACTTC. This codes for CSVLLGYLSEQYF.

The table lists this clonotype with many counts. The chain couples TRBV3-1 to TRBJ2-3; D is unresolved. The CDR3 is 15 residues long. The V gene lost 1 base and the J gene lost 2 bases, with 10 bases spanning the gap. CDR1 is LGHDT and CDR2 is YNNKEL in the germline V gene (reference sequence). CDR3 in amino acids: CASSQGGFLTDTQYF. The CDR3 bases are TGTGCCAGCAGCCAAGGTGGCTTTCTCACAGATACGCAGTATTTT.

This chain links TRBV24-1 with TRBJ1-5; D gene ambiguous. The ends were cut back, 4 bases at V and 0 bases at J, with 6 bases in the middle. CDR3 length: 14 amino acids. Germline CDR1 reads KGHDR; CDR2 reads SFDVKD. The CDR3 nucleotides read TGTGCCACCAGTGACCTAGCTAGCAATCAGCCCCAGCATTTT. This encodes CATSDLASNQPQHF.

This chain uses TRBV12-3 or TRBV12-4 with TRBJ1-1; 12 positions match TRBD1. This CDR3 has 16 residues. V shed 6 bases, J shed 4 bases, and the junction held 9 bases outside the gene matches. The CDR3 loop reads CASSPRDRGRSTEAFF. CDR3 DNA: TGTGCCAGCAGCCCCAGGGACAGGGGGCGGTCCACTGAAGCTTTCTTT.

This clonotype was recorded at least ten times. The chain uses TRBV7-8 and TRBJ2-7; 8 nucleotides line up with TRBD1. The V gene end was trimmed by 3 bases and the J gene end by 6 bases; junction bases not matched to a gene: 1. This CDR3 region has 12 residues. The V gene's germline CDR1 is SGHVS and CDR2 FQNEAQ. The chain's CDR3 is CASSFTGGEQYF. The CDR3, as DNA: TGTGCCAGCAGCTTTACAGGGGGCGAGCAGTACTTC.

This clonotype was detected many times. The J gene is TRBJ2-3, the V gene TRBV10-3; D is possibly TRBD2 (7 bases). Between the trimmed V and J ends, which lost 6 bases and 2 bases, there was a span of 15 bases. This CDR3 region has 15 residues. Germline V gives CDR1 ENHRY, CDR2 SYGVKD. CDR3 protein: CAISAGRGLTDTQYF. CDR3 DNA: TGTGCCATCAGCGCGGGGCGGGGGCTCACAGATACGCAGTATTTT.

V is TRBV20-1 and J is TRBJ1-1; possible D gene TRBD1, 6 bases. This CDR3 has 11 amino acids. CDR1 and CDR2 (germline): DFQATT, SNEGSKA (reference sequence). CDR3 amino acids: CSGQFNTEAFF. In DNA form, the CDR3 reads TGCAGCGGACAGTTTAACACTGAAGCTTTCTTT.

The J gene is TRBJ2-1, the V gene TRBV11-3; D might be TRBD1 or TRBD2, each matching 6 bases. V was trimmed by 1 base and J by 9 bases, leaving 13 bases between them. CDR3 size: 14 residues. Germline V gene sequence: CDR1 SGHNT, CDR2 YENEEA. CDR3 coding DNA: TGTGCCAGCAGCTTAGGGAGGGGGTCCCTTGAGCAGTTCTTC. This codes for CASSLGRGSLEQFF.

With regard to this clonotype: A read error is possible here, since a much larger clone lies one base away. V gene TRBV6-5 combines with J gene TRBJ2-1; tentative D call: TRBD1 (7 bases). The CDR3 has 14 residues. Germline-derived CDR1 and CDR2 are MNHEY and SVGAGI. The CDR3 DNA reads as TGTGCCGGCAGCAGGGGGGATTATTACAATGAGCAGTTCTTC. This sequence encodes CAGSRGDYYNEQFF.

The chain is built from TRBV10-3 and TRBJ1-5, with 7 bases fitting TRBD1. The V segment lost 6 bases and the J segment 8 bases; nucleotides outside the gene matches: 13. The CDR3 covers 15 residues. CDR1 and CDR2 (germline): ENHRY, SYGVKD. Here the CDR3 DNA reads TGTGCCATCAGCAGCACAGGGGAATCGGCTAAGCCCCAGCATTTT. Residues: CAISSTGESAKPQHF.

J is TRBJ1-1 and V is TRBV5-6; TRBD1 is a possible D gene (6 bases). V was shortened by 3 bases and J by 3 bases, with 15 bases between the two germline ends. The germline gives CDR1 SGHDT, CDR2 YYEEEE. This CDR3 spans 15 amino acids. As DNA, the CDR3 is TGTGCCAGCAGCTCGTTTCAGGGGAGTGACACTGAAGCTTTCTTT. Translated, it gives CASSSFQGSDTEAFF.

This clonotype was observed at least ten times. This rearrangement joins TRBV29-1 to TRBJ1-2, with D unresolved. The length of the CDR3 is 11 residues. With 5 bases removed from V and 6 bases from J, the gap between germline ends came to 10 bases. CDR1 SQVTM and CDR2 ANQGSEA come from the germline V gene. CDR3 sequence (DNA): TGCAGCGTTCAGGACCTTGATGGCTACACCTTC. It specifies CSVQDLDGYTF.

Of note for this clonotype: A much bigger clone sits one base away, suggesting this may be a read error. This CDR3 is CASSLDGRGWETQYF. The DNA of the CDR3 is TGTGCCAGCAGCTTAGACGGTCGAGGGTGGGAGACCCAGTACTTC. The V and J genes are TRBV7-2 and TRBJ2-5, with D possibly TRBD2 on 5 matching bases. The CDR3 is 15 residues long. Per the germline V gene, CDR1 is SGHTA and CDR2 is FQGNSA. Deletions cut 1 base from V and 5 bases from J, with 14 bases between.

This clonotype appeared many times. The chain recombines TRBV20-1 with TRBJ2-7, with 7 nucleotides matching TRBD1. The CDR3 length is 14 residues. The V and J ends lost 6 bases and 5 bases, in that order; junction bases with no gene match: 13. The germline V gene encodes CDR1 DFQATT and CDR2 SNEGSKA (reference sequence). This CDR3 reads CSAKQGNNIHEQYF. Written as DNA, the CDR3 is TGCAGTGCCAAACAGGGGAATAACATCCACGAGCAGTACTTC.

This clonotype was detected many times. The genes are TRBV7-2 and TRBJ1-5; D unresolved. The germline V gene encodes CDR1 SGHTA and CDR2 FQGNSA. V dropped 1 base and J dropped 0 bases, with 4 bases sitting between them. CDR3 length equals 14 residues. CDR3: CASSLVPSNQPQHF. As DNA, the CDR3 is TGTGCCAGCAGCTTAGTCCCTAGCAATCAGCCCCAGCATTTT.

Of note for this clonotype: A much larger clone is a single base away; this may be a read error. The rearrangement links TRBV2 to TRBJ2-3, with 8 bases that match TRBD2. The germline V gene has CDR1 SNHLY and CDR2 FYNNEI. The length of the CDR3 is 15 residues. CDR3 sequence (DNA): TGTGCCAGCAGTGAAGGCGGGGGGAACACAGATACGCGGTATTTT. Translated: CASSEGGGNTDTRYF.